This T cell receptor beta chain is drawn from a study of blood T cells in healthy people across ages. About the research overall: T cells yielded about one barcoded beta molecule per two cells through template switching.

The second PCR ran about 6 to 11 cycles with a sample-barcoded 5' primer and J-beta primers. Unique molecular identifiers of 12 random nucleotides labeled each cDNA. TCRdb re-called the 5' RACE reads through MiXCR, storing one row per CDR3 protein. The sample has roughly 1.9 million distinct CDR3 sequences; roughly 43% are singletons. Germline loops: CDR1 LNHNV, CDR2 YYDKDF (reference sequence). Trimming removed 5 bases from V and 6 bases from J; junction bases left unmatched: 4. This CDR3 region has 13 residues. The chain employs TRBV15 and TRBJ1-1, with 9 bases identical to TRBD1. This sequence was found in a human donor in good health. The sample was blood. DNA of the CDR3: TGTGCCACCAGCGAAAGGACAGGGGCTGAAGCTTTCTTT. This encodes CATSERTGAEAFF.